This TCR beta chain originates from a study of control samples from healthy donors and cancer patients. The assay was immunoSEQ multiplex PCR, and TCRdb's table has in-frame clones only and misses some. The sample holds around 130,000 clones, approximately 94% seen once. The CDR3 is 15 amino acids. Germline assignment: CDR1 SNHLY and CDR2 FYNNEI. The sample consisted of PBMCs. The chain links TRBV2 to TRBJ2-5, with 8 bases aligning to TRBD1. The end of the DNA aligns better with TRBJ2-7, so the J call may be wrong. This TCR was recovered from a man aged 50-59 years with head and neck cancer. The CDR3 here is CASRLRQGTSYEQYF. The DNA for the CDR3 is TGTGCCAGCAGGCTACGACAGGGGACCTCCTACGAGCAGTACTTC.